The 2 T cell receptor beta chains below were found in one sample sequenced in a study of T cell responses to AZD1222 COVID-19 vaccine. Sequencing was performed with immunoSEQ multiplex PCR; in TCRdb, only in-frame clones are kept and a portion is missing. The sample consists of 79,000 or so clones, around 80% of them appearing once. Source: peripheral blood, taken 28 days after the second dose of the MenACWY control vaccine. All receptors come from an adult who received the MenACWY meningococcal vaccine as a control.

This clone was picked up a small number of times. The rearrangement links TRBV5-1 to TRBJ1-3; the D gene is possibly TRBD1 (5 bases). This CDR3 is 14 amino acids long. Germline V lookup: CDR1 SGHRS, CDR2 YFSETQ. Trimming left V 4 bases short and J 3 bases short, with 11 bases between. The CDR3 is CASSREGIGNTIYF. The CDR3 nucleotides are TGCGCCAGCAGCCGCGAGGGGATTGGAAACACCATATATTTT.

V gene TRBV7-9 combines with J gene TRBJ2-1; D is perhaps TRBD2 (6 bases). Per the germline V gene, CDR1 is SEHNR and CDR2 is FQNEAQ (reference sequence). CDR3 size: 16 residues. The V and J ends lost 5 bases and 2 bases respectively, with 16 bases between them. In nucleotides, the CDR3 is TGTGCCAGCAGCGCACAAGCGTTAGCGGCCTACAATGAGCAGTTCTTC. This gives the protein CASSAQALAAYNEQFF.